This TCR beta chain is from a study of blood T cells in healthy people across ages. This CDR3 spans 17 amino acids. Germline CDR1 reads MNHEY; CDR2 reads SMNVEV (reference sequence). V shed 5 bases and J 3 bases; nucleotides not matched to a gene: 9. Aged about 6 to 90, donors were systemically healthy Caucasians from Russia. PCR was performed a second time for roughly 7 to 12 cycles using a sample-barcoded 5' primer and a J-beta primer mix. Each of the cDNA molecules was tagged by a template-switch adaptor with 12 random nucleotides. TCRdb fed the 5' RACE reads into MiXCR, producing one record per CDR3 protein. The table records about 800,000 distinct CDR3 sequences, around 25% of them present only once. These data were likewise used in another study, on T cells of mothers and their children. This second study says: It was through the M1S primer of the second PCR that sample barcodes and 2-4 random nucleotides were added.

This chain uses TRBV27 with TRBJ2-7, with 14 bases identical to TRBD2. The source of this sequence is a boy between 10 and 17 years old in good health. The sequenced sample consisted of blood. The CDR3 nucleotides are TGTGCCAGCAGTACGACCGGGACTAGCGGGGGAGACTACGAGCAGTACTTC. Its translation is CASSTTGTSGGDYEQYF.